Listed here are 10 T cell receptor beta chains from one sample, sequenced in a study of CD8 T cells in ankylosing spondylitis. Whole-study findings and limits: There was a TCR beta motif, made of eight highly homologous variants, that appeared characteristic of ankylosing spondylitis blood.

TCRdb analysed the 5' RACE reads with MiXCR anew, one entry per CDR3 protein. The table shows approximately 400,000 distinct CDR3 sequences, with over 15% occurring only once. Antigens of these TCRs are unknown. The sequencing sample was made of blood, either unsorted or a sorted T cell fraction (not recorded which). The source is a male donor with ankylosing spondylitis.

The V and J genes are TRBV12-3 or TRBV12-4 and TRBJ1-5; the D is unclear. V was trimmed by 2 bases and J by 2 bases, leaving 7 bases between them. The CDR3 runs to 14 residues. The CDR3: CASSLRPGNQPQHF. The CDR3 nucleotides are TGTGCCAGCAGTTTAAGGCCCGGCAATCAGCCCCAGCATTTT.

This clonotype occurred a few times. V usage is TRBV7-3 and J usage is TRBJ2-1; D uncertain. The CDR3 contains 15 residues. The V gene's germline CDR1 is SGHTA and CDR2 FQGTGA. The ends were cut back, 2 bases at V and 3 bases at J, with 11 bases in the middle. CDR3: CASSLGSKSYNEQFF. The CDR3 DNA sequence: TGTGCCAGCAGCTTAGGCAGCAAAAGCTACAATGAGCAGTTCTTC.

The CDR3 is CASSSELPDTQYF. The CDR3 coding sequence is TGTGCCAGCAGCTCAGAGCTGCCAGATACGCAGTATTTT. This chain joins TRBV9 and TRBJ2-3; no clear D gene. V was pared by 4 bases and J by 4 bases, with 10 bases between. Germline-derived CDR1 and CDR2 are SGDLS and YYNGEE. This CDR3 contains 13 residues.

The chain carries TRBV20-1 and TRBJ2-1, with TRBD1 as a possible D gene (6 bases). This CDR3 comprises 15 residues. Trimming removed 0 bases from V and 4 bases from J, with 13 bases in between. The V gene's germline CDR1 is DFQATT and CDR2 SNEGSKA (reference sequence). The CDR3 region is CSARDRQGRYNEQFF. In nucleotides, the CDR3 is TGCAGTGCTAGAGATCGCCAGGGGAGATACAATGAGCAGTTCTTC.

This clonotype was observed a few times. The rearrangement uses TRBV7-3 and TRBJ2-1; 10 bases align to TRBD2. Germline V lookup: CDR1 SGHTA, CDR2 FQGTGA. The CDR3 length is 16 residues. V lost 3 bases to trimming and J lost 4 bases; unmatched junction nucleotides: 6. Here the CDR3 DNA reads TGTGCCAGCAGCTTTAGCGGGGGGACGTCTTACAATGAGCAGTTCTTC. This codes for CASSFSGGTSYNEQFF.

The chain recombines TRBV5-1 with TRBJ1-4, with 9 bases aligning to TRBD1. Germline V lookup: CDR1 SGHRS, CDR2 YFSETQ. With 0 bases clipped from V and 10 bases from J, the junction kept 10 bases outside the gene matches. This CDR3 is 16 amino acids long. CDR3 protein: CASSLGLTGGTGKLFF. The CDR3 DNA is TGCGCCAGCAGCTTGGGGCTGACAGGGGGTACAGGAAAACTGTTTTTT.

J is TRBJ2-5 and V is TRBV11-2; TRBD2 matches at 10 bases. CDR1 and CDR2 (germline): SGHAT, FQNNGV. Losses at the gene ends were 5 bases for V and 0 bases for J; bases not matched to a gene: 6. The CDR3 has 16 amino acids. The CDR3: CASSRTSGKYQETQYF. In DNA, the CDR3 is TGTGCCAGCAGCCGGACTAGCGGAAAATACCAAGAGACCCAGTACTTC.

This clonotype has only a few counts. The V call is TRBV6-5, the J call TRBJ2-5; possibly TRBD1 or TRBD2 for D (5 bases each). Germline-derived CDR1 and CDR2 are MNHEY and SVGAGI. This CDR3 has 16 residues. Trimming took 2 bases from V and 4 from J, leaving 17 bases between them. Here the CDR3 DNA reads TGTGCCAGCAGTTACGGCGAGGGGAACGGGCTAGAGACCCAGTACTTC. Translation: CASSYGEGNGLETQYF.

V is TRBV6-1 and J is TRBJ2-5, with 13 bases lining up with TRBD2. This CDR3 has 16 amino acids. V lost 5 bases to trimming and J lost 4 bases; unmatched junction nucleotides: 7. Germline CDR1 reads MNHNS; CDR2 reads SASEGT. This chain's CDR3 is CASSRLAGGLRETQYF. CDR3 in DNA: TGTGCCAGCAGTCGACTAGCGGGGGGTTTAAGAGAGACCCAGTACTTC.

This clonotype occurred many times. The chain is built from TRBV7-9 and TRBJ2-3, with 8 bases that match TRBD2. V lost 1 base and J lost 7; bases outside the gene matches: 13. The CDR3 is 17 residues long. Germline V CDR1 and CDR2: SEHNR, FQNEAQ (reference sequence). CDR3 nucleotides: TGTGCCAGCAGCTTAGGGGGGGCAGCGGGGGCCCTCTATACGCAGTATTTT. Translated: CASSLGGAAGALYTQYF.